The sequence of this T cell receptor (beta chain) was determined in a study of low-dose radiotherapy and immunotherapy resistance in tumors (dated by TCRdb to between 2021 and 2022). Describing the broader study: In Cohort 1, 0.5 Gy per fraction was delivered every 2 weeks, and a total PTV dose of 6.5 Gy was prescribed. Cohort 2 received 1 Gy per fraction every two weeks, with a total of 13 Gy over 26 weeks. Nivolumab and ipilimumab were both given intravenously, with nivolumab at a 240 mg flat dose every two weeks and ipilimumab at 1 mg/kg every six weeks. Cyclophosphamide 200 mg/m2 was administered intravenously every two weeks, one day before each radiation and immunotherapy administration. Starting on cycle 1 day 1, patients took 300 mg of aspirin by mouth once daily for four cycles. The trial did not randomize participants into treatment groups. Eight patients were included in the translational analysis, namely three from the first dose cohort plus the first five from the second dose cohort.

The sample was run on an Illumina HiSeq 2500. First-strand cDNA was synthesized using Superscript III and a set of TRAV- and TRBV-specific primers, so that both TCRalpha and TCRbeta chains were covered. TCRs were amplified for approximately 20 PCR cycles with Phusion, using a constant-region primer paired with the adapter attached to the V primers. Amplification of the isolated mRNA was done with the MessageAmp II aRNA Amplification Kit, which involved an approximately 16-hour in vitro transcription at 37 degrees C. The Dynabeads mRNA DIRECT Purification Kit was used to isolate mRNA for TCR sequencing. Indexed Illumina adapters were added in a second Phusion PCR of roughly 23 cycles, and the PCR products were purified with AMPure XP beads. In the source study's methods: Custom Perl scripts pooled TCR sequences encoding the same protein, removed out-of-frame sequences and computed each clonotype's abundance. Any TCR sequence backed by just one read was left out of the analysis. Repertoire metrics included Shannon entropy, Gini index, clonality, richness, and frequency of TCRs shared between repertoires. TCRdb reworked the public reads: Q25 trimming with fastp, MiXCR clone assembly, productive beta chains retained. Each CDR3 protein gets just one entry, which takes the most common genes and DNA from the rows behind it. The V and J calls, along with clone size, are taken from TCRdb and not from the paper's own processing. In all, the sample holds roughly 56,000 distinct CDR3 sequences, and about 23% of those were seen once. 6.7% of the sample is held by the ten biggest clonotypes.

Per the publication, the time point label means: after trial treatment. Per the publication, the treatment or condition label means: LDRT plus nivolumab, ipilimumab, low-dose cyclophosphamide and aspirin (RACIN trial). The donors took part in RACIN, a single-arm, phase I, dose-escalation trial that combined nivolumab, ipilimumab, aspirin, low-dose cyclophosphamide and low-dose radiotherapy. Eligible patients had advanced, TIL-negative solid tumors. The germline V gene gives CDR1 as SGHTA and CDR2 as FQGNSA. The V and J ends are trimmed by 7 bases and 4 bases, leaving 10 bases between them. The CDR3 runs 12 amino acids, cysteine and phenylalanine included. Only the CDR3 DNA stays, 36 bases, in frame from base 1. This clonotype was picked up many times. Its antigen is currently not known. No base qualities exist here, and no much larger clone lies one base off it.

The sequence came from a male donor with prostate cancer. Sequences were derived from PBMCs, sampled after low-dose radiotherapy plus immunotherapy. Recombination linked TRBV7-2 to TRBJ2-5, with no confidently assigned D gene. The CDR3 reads CASTASGETQYF. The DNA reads TGTGCCAGCACTGCCTCCGGAGAGACCCAGTACTTC.